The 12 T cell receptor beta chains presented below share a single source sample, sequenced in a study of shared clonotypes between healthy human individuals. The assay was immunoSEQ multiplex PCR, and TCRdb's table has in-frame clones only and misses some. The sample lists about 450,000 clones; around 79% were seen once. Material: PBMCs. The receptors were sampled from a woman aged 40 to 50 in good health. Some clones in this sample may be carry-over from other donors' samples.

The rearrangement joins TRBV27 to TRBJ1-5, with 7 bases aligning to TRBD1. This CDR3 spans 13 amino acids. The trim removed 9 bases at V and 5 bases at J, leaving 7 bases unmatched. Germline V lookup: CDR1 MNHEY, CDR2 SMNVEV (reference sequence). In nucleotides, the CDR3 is TGTGCCAGTAGAGGGACAGCATATCAGCCCCAGCATTTT. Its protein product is CASRGTAYQPQHF.

CDR3: CASSQEQQVNTEAFF. The CDR3 nucleotides read TGCGCCAGCAGCCAAGAACAACAAGTGAACACTGAAGCTTTCTTT. The V gene is TRBV4-1, the J gene TRBJ1-1, with no clear D. The germline gives CDR1 MGHRA, CDR2 YSYEKL. The V and J ends lost 0 bases and 0 bases respectively, with 8 bases between them. The CDR3 has 15 amino acids.

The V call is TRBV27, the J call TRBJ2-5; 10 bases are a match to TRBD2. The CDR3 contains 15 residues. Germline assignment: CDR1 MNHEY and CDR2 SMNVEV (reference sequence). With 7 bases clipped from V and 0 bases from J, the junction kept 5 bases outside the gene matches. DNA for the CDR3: TGTGCCAGCAACCGGACTAGCGGAGACCAAGAGACCCAGTACTTC. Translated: CASNRTSGDQETQYF.

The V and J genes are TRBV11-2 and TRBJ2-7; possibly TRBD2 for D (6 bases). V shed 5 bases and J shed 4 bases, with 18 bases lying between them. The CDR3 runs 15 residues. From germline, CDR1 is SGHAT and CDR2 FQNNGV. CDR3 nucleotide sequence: TGTGCCAGCAGCCCCTGGGGAGGATCAGATTACGAGCAGTACTTC. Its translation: CASSPWGGSDYEQYF.

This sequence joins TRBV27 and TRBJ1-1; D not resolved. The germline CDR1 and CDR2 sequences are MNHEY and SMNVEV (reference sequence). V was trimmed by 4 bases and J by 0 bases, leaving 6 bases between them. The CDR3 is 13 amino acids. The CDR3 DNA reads TGTGCCAGCAGTTCTACAGTGAACACTGAAGCTTTCTTT. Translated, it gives CASSSTVNTEAFF.

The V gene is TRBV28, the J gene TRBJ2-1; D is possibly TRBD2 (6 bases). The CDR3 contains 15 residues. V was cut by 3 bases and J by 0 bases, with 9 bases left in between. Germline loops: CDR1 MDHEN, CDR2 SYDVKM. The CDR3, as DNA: TGTGCCAGCAGTTTGGTCGGGAGCTCCTACAATGAGCAGTTCTTC. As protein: CASSLVGSSYNEQFF.

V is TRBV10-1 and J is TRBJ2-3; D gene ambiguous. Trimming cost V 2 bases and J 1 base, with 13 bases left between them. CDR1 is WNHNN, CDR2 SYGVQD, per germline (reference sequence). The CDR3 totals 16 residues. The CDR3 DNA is TGCGCCAGCAGTGAGGGGTGGCGGAAATGCACAGATACGCAGTATTTT. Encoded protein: CASSEGWRKCTDTQYF.

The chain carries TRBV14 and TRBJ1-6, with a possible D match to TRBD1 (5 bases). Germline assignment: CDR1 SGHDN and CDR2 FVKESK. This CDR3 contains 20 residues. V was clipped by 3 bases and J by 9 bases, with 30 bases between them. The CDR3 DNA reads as TGTGCCAGCAGCCATTTTATTGTGTTCAAACGGGGCCTCTTGATTTCACCCCTCCACTTT. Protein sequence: CASSHFIVFKRGLLISPLHF.

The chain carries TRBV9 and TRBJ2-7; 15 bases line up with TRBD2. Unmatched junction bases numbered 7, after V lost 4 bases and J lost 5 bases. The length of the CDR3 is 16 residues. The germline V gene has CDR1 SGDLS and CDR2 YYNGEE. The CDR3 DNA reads TGTGCCAGCAGCCCGGGACTAGCGGGAGGCAGCGACGAGCAGTACTTC. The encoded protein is CASSPGLAGGSDEQYF.

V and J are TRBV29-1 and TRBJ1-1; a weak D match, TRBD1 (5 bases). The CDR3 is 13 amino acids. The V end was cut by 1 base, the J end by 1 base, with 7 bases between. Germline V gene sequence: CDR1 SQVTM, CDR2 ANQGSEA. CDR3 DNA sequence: TGCAGCGTTGAAGTGCAGGGGAACACTGAAGCTTTCTTT. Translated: CSVEVQGNTEAFF.

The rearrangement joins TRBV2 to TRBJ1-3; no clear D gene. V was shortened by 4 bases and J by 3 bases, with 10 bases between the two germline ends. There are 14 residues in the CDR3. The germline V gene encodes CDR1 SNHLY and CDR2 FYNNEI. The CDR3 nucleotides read TGTGCCAGCAGTGCGGAGAGCGGTGGAAACACCATATATTTT. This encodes CASSAESGGNTIYF.

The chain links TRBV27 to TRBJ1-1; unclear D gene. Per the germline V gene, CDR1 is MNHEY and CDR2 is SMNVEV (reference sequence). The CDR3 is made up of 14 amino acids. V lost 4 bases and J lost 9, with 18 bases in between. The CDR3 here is CASSSPFLTRKAFF. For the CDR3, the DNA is TGTGCCAGCAGTTCGCCGTTCCTCACCCGGAAAGCTTTCTTT.